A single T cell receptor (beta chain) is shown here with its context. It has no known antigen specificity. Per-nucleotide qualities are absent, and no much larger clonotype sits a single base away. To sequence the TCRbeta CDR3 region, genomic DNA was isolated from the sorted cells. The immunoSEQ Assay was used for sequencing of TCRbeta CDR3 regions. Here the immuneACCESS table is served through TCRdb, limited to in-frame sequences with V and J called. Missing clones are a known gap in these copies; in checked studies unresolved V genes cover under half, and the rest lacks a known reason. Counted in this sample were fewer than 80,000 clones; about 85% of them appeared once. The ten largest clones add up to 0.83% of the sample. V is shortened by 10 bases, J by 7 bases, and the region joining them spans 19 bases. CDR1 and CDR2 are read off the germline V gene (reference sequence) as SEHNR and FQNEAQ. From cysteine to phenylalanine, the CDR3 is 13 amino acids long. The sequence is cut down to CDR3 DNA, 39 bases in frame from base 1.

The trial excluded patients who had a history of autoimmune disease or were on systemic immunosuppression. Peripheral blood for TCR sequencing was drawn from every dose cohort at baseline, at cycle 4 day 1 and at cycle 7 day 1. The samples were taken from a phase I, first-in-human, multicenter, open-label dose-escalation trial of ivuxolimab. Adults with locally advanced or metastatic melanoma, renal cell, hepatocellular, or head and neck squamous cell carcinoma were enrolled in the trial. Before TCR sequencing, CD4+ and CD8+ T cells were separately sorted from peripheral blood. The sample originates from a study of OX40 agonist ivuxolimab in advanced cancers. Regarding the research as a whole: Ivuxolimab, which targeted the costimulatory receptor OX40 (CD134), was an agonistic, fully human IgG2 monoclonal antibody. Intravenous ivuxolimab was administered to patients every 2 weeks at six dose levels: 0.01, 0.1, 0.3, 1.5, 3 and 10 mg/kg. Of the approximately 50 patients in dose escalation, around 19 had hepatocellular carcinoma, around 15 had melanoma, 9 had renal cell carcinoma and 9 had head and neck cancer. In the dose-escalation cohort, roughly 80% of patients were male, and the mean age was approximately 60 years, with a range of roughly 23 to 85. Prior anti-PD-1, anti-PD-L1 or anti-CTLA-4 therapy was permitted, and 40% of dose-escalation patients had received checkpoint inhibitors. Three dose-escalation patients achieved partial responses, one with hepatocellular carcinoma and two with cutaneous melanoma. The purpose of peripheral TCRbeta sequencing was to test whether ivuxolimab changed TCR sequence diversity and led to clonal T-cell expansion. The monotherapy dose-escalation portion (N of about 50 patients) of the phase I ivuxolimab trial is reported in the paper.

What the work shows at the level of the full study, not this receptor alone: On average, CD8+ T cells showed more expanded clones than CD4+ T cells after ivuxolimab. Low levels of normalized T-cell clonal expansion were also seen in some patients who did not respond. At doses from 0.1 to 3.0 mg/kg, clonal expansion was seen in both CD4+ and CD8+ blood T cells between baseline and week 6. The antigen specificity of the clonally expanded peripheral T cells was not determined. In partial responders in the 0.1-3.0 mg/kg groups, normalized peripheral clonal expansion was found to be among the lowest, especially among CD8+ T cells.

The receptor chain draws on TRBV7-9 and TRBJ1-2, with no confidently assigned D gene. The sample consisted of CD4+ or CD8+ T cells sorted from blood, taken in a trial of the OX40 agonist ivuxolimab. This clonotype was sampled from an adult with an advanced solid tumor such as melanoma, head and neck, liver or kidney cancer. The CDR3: CAIQTPGVTGYTF. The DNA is TGTGCCATTCAAACCCCCGGGGTGACTGGCTACACCTTC.